These 18 T cell receptor beta chains were all obtained from the same sample, sequenced in a study of blood T cell repertoires in COVID-19. Assay: immunoSEQ multiplex PCR; the TCRdb copy retains only in-frame clones and omits some. The sample has about 440,000 clones, about 89% seen once; the top ten hold roughly 4.3%. The sequenced sample consisted of peripheral blood. Receptors were obtained from a woman aged 30 to 39 with acute or convalescent COVID-19.

The genes are TRBV29-1 and TRBJ2-6, with a possible D match to TRBD1 (5 bases). The CDR3 loop spans 14 amino acids. Germline loops: CDR1 SQVTM, CDR2 ANQGSEA. V was clipped by 4 bases and J by 0 bases, with 7 bases between them. In DNA, the CDR3 is TGCAGCGTTGCAGGGTACTCTGGGGCCAACGTCCTGACTTTC. Encoded protein: CSVAGYSGANVLTF.

The CDR3: CASSSNRAGTYNSPLHF. The CDR3 DNA follows: TGTGCCAGCAGCTCGAACAGGGCAGGGACCTATAATTCACCCCTCCACTTT. V gene TRBV11-2 combines with J gene TRBJ1-6; a weak D match, TRBD1 (6 bases). V lost 4 bases, J lost 2 bases, and 15 bases lay in between. The V gene's germline CDR1 is SGHAT and CDR2 FQNNGV. CDR3 length equals 17 residues.

This clone has just one count. The chain carries TRBV20-1 and TRBJ2-7; possible D gene TRBD2, 6 bases. This CDR3 has 12 residues. V lost 3 bases and J 6 bases, leaving 12 bases between the germline ends. Germline CDR1 is DFQATT and CDR2 is SNEGSKA (reference sequence). The CDR3 loop is CSASLSGGEQYF. The CDR3 DNA sequence: TGCAGTGCTAGTCTTTCCGGGGGCGAGCAGTACTTC.

The chain employs TRBV30 and TRBJ1-2; the D gene is possibly TRBD1 (5 bases). The CDR3 has 11 amino acids. V shed 7 bases and J shed 6 bases, with 12 bases lying between them. Germline CDR1 is GTSNPN and CDR2 is SVGIG (reference sequence). The CDR3 reads CASGGVHGYTF. CDR3 bases: TGTGCCTCTGGGGGGGTCCATGGCTACACCTTC.

This chain joins TRBV18 and TRBJ2-6; TRBD1 matches 8 bases. The CDR3 covers 17 residues. V lost 3 bases to trimming and J lost 3 bases; unmatched junction nucleotides: 7. The germline V gene encodes CDR1 KGHSH and CDR2 LQKENI. This CDR3 reads CASSPFQGASGANVLTF. The DNA for the CDR3 is TGTGCCAGCTCACCTTTTCAGGGGGCTAGTGGGGCCAACGTCCTGACTTTC.

This chain connects TRBV4-1 to TRBJ2-3; 9 nucleotides line up with TRBD2. Germline V lookup: CDR1 MGHRA, CDR2 YSYEKL. The CDR3 totals 16 residues. V shed 3 bases and J 4 bases; nucleotides not matched to a gene: 8. CDR3 sequence (DNA): TGCGCCAGCAGCCATGAATTAGCGGGGGTCTCAGATACGCAGTATTTT. This gives the protein CASSHELAGVSDTQYF.

The chain joins TRBV5-4 to TRBJ2-2; 16 nucleotides match TRBD2. V shed 5 bases, J shed 3 bases, and the junction held 7 bases outside the gene matches. This CDR3 comprises 18 residues. Germline V gene data show CDR1 as SGHNT and CDR2 as YYREEE (reference sequence). For the CDR3, the DNA is TGTGCCAGCAGGATGGGACTAGCGGGGGGGCCTGACACCGGGGAGCTGTTTTTT. Its translation: CASRMGLAGGPDTGELFF.

The rearrangement uses TRBV2 and TRBJ1-5; D not certain. V lost 6 bases and J lost 1, with 13 bases in between. Germline assignment: CDR1 SNHLY and CDR2 FYNNEI. The CDR3 runs 15 residues. The CDR3 coding sequence is TGTGCCAGCAGCGGGAGGACGGGGAGCAATCAGCCCCAGCATTTT. Protein product: CASSGRTGSNQPQHF.

This chain links TRBV9 with TRBJ1-1; unclear D gene. Germline CDR1 is SGDLS and CDR2 is YYNGEE. The V gene lost 0 bases and the J gene lost 1 base, with 7 bases spanning the gap. CDR3 length: 14 amino acids. The CDR3 loop is CASSVVDTNTEAFF. The CDR3, as DNA: TGTGCCAGCAGCGTAGTAGATACGAACACTGAAGCTTTCTTT.

The CDR3 reads CASSFPGVREQYF. DNA for the CDR3: TGTGCCAGCAGCTTCCCAGGGGTTCGAGAGCAGTACTTC. V gene TRBV11-2 combines with J gene TRBJ2-7; possibly TRBD1 for D (6 bases). The CDR3 spans 13 residues. Germline loops: CDR1 SGHAT, CDR2 FQNNGV. Deletions cut 3 bases from V and 7 bases from J, with 13 bases between.

This clone appeared a few times. The chain couples TRBV6-1 to TRBJ1-3, with D unresolved. In germline, CDR1 is MNHNS, CDR2 SASEGT. The CDR3 runs 17 residues. Trimming took 1 base from V and 4 from J, leaving 17 bases between them. For the CDR3, the DNA is TGTGCCAGCAGTGAAGTTGAGGGTTTGAGGTCGGGAAACACCATATATTTT. Its protein product is CASSEVEGLRSGNTIYF.

This clone was observed at least ten times. This chain links TRBV5-6 with TRBJ1-6; a weak D match, TRBD1 (6 bases). Germline CDR1 reads SGHDT; CDR2 reads YYEEEE. This CDR3 spans 14 amino acids. The V end lost 3 bases, the J end lost 4 bases, and 8 bases lay between the germline ends. This chain's CDR3 is CASSSGTYNSPLHF. Here the CDR3 DNA reads TGTGCCAGCAGCTCCGGGACATATAATTCACCCCTCCACTTT.

The V and J genes are TRBV2 and TRBJ1-1; unclear D gene. The CDR3 runs 13 residues. V lost 7 bases, J lost 0 bases, and 9 bases lay in between. Germline V gene lookup returns CDR1 SNHLY and CDR2 FYNNEI. In DNA form, the CDR3 reads TGTGCCAGCATTCCATCAGTGAACACTGAAGCTTTCTTT. Translated, it gives CASIPSVNTEAFF.

The rearrangement joins TRBV7-7 to TRBJ2-5, with 12 positions matching TRBD2. Per the germline V gene, CDR1 is SSHAT and CDR2 is FNYEAQ (reference sequence). The V and J ends lost 5 bases and 0 bases, in that order; junction bases with no gene match: 4. The CDR3 consists of 16 residues. Here the CDR3 reads CASSQLAGGHQETQYF. In nucleotides, the CDR3 is TGTGCCAGCAGCCAACTAGCGGGGGGCCACCAAGAGACCCAGTACTTC.

In DNA form, the CDR3 reads TGCGCCAGCAGCCAATGGGGGGGAAGAGGGGAGACCCAGTACTTC. Encoded protein: CASSQWGGRGETQYF. The chain carries TRBV4-1 and TRBJ2-5; 7 nucleotides agree with TRBD2. Trimming took 2 bases from V and 5 from J; bases not matched to a gene: 8. Per the germline V gene, CDR1 is MGHRA and CDR2 is YSYEKL. CDR3 length: 15 amino acids.

The chain recombines TRBV5-4 with TRBJ2-5, with a possible D match to TRBD2 (5 bases). This CDR3 is built from 12 residues. The ends were cut back, 5 bases at V and 5 bases at J, with 10 bases in the middle. The V gene's germline CDR1 is SGHNT and CDR2 YYREEE (reference sequence). CDR3 sequence reads: CASSKPGETQYF. The CDR3 DNA sequence: TGTGCCAGCAGTAAACCGGGGGAGACCCAGTACTTC. Filled out from reference TRBV5-4 and TRBJ2-5, the complete variable domain reads ETGVTQSPTHLIKTRGQQVTLRCSSQSGHNTVSWYQQALGQGPQFIFQYYREEENGRGNFPPRFSGLQFPNYSSELNVNALELDDSALYLCASSKPGETQYFGPGTRLLVL.

DNA of the CDR3: TGTGCCAGCAGTTTATCCCTACGAGAGACCCAGTACTTC. Encoded protein: CASSLSLRETQYF. The V gene is TRBV28, the J gene TRBJ2-5, with unresolved D. Per the germline V gene, CDR1 is MDHEN and CDR2 is SYDVKM. The CDR3 has 13 residues. Trimming shortened V by 1 base and J by 4 bases, and 7 bases separated the two germline ends.

The chain has TRBV4-1 and TRBJ1-1; 10 nucleotides line up with TRBD1. The ends lost 1 base at V and 6 bases at J; junction bases unmatched: 8. This CDR3 contains 16 residues. The germline V gene encodes CDR1 MGHRA and CDR2 YSYEKL. The CDR3, as DNA: TGCGCCAGCAGCCAAGGGCCCGACAGGGGGCTCGCTGAAGCTTTCTTT. Its translation: CASSQGPDRGLAEAFF.